This T cell receptor (beta chain) was observed in a study of identical twins. Findings of the study overall: Insertions were fewer in abundant cord blood beta clonotypes, whereas memory repertoires showed none of this pattern. Sharing of beta out-of-frame sequences by twins showed a weaker excess.

V shed 6 bases and J shed 4 bases, with 16 bases lying between them. Germline V CDR1 and CDR2: PRHDT, FYEKMQ (reference sequence). The length of the CDR3 is 14 residues. MiXCR was run by TCRdb on the 5' RACE reads, yielding one entry per CDR3 protein. The sample holds a few hundred thousand distinct CDR3 sequences; 9% to 15% are singletons and the top ten take just over 7%. No donor was unhealthy or non-Caucasian. As for this clonotype: What it binds is unknown.

These data also formed part of another study, on yellow fever vaccine responses in identical twins.

This receptor was obtained from a woman younger than 35 in good health. The sequencing sample was made of CD8+ T cells sorted from blood. The V and J genes are TRBV13 and TRBJ2-7, with D possibly being TRBD2 (5 bases). CDR3 nucleotides: TGTGCCAGCAGGTTATCCCTAGCAGGTTACGAGCAGTACTTC. Its translation is CASRLSLAGYEQYF.